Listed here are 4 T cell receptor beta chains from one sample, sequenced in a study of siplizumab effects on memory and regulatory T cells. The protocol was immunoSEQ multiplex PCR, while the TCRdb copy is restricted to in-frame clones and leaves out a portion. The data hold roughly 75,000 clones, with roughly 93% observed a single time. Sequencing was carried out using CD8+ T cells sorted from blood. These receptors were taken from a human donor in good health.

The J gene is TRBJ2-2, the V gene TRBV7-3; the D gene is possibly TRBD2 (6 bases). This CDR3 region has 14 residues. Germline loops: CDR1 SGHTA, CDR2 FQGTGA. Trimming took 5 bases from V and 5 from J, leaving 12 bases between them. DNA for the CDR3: TGTGCCAGCAGCATTAGCGGTTCGACCGGGGAGCTGTTTTTT. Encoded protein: CASSISGSTGELFF.

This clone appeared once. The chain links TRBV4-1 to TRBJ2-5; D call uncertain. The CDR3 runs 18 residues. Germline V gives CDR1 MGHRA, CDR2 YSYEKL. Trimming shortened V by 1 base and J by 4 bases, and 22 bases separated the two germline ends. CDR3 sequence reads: CASSQVVGPPRSTETQYF. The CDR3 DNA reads TGCGCCAGCAGCCAAGTAGTCGGGCCCCCGAGGTCCACAGAGACCCAGTACTTC.

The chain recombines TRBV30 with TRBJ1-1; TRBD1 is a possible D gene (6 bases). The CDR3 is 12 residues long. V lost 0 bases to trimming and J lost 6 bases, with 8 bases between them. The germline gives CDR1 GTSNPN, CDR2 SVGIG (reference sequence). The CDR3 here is CAWSVGGAEAFF. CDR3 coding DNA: TGTGCCTGGAGTGTAGGGGGAGCTGAAGCTTTCTTT.

CDR3 region: CASSPGQGGEQYF. CDR3 nucleotides: TGTGCCAGCAGCCCTGGACAGGGCGGTGAGCAGTACTTC. V is TRBV7-6 and J is TRBJ2-7, with 8 bases lining up with TRBD1. The J segment lost 7 bases and the V segment lost 5 bases, leaving 7 bases of the junction unmatched. The CDR3 sequence is 13 residues long. From germline, CDR1 is SGHVS and CDR2 FNYEAQ.